The entry below gives a single T cell receptor (beta chain) sequence along with its context. This record comes from a study of control samples from healthy donors and cancer patients. Generated by immunoSEQ multiplex PCR, the TCRdb table keeps only in-frame clones and is missing some. The sample lists more than 150,000 clones; roughly 93% were seen once. This TCR was recovered from a middle-aged man in good health. Material: blood.

This chain's CDR3 is CATSDLGTGSGELFF. The CDR3 DNA sequence: TGTGCCACCAGTGACCTTGGGACAGGGTCCGGGGAGCTGTTTTTT. The chain links TRBV24-1 to TRBJ2-2; 9 positions match TRBD1. The CDR3 spans 15 residues. Germline CDR1 is KGHDR and CDR2 is SFDVKD. V lost 4 bases, J lost 6 bases, and 5 bases stayed unmatched.